The 17 T cell receptor beta chains below were found in one sample sequenced in a study of tumor-infiltrating lymphocytes in primary liver carcinoma. From around 500 ng of total RNA, TCR beta-specific cDNA was reverse-transcribed using a constant-region primer. Nested multiplex PCR, run for three rounds with slightly modified ARM-PCR, yielded TCR beta libraries. Investigators reported that the first two PCR rounds, at around 9 cycles each, used TRBV1-TRBV30 forward primers with a C-beta reverse primer. MiXCR, run by TCRdb on the multiplex PCR reads, gives a single entry per CDR3 protein. The sample consists of nearly 200,000 distinct CDR3 sequences, around 60% of them appearing once. The researchers obtained blood RNA from unsorted whole blood and also extracted germline DNA. The sample comprised peripheral blood. Every receptor here comes from a woman between 55 and 75 years old with primary liver carcinoma and hepatitis B virus infection.

Notes on this clonotype: A read error is possible here, since a much larger clone lies one base away. The V call is TRBV14, the J call TRBJ2-1; D might be TRBD2 (5 bases). The germline gives CDR1 SGHDN, CDR2 FVKESK. The CDR3 contains 15 residues. Trimming stripped 8 bases from V and 0 bases from J, with 14 bases between. CDR3 region: CASSSERPSYNEQFF. In DNA, the CDR3 is TGTGCCAGCTCGAGCGAGCGGCCCTCCTACAATGAGCAGTTCTTC.

CDR3 region: CASSQTGLPRSGNTIYF. CDR3 coding DNA: TGTGCCAGCAGCCAAACCGGACTTCCCCGCTCTGGAAACACCATATATTTT. The rearrangement uses TRBV7-9 and TRBJ1-3; D remains unclear. The CDR3 loop spans 17 amino acids. The ends were cut back, 5 bases at V and 0 bases at J, with 17 bases in the middle. Germline V lookup: CDR1 SEHNR, CDR2 FQNEAQ (reference sequence).

The chain is built from TRBV29-1 and TRBJ2-5, with D possibly matching TRBD1 (5 bases). The CDR3 runs to 13 residues. Germline assignment: CDR1 SQVTM and CDR2 ANQGSEA. The ends were cut back, 7 bases at V and 2 bases at J, with 14 bases in the middle. DNA for the CDR3: TGCAGCGCTGACAAGGGGCCACAAGAGACCCAGTACTTC. This encodes CSADKGPQETQYF.

On this clonotype: The CDR3 ends on some other residue instead of the conserved phenylalanine or tryptophan, so this is likely a read error. The chain has TRBV28 and TRBJ2-2; D is unresolved. V was trimmed by 5 bases and J by 7 bases, leaving 20 bases between them. The CDR3 extends over 16 amino acids. Germline V gene sequence: CDR1 MDHEN, CDR2 SYDVKM. CDR3 amino acids: CASSKPNGQSIGELFY. CDR3 bases: TGTGCCAGCAGTAAACCTAACGGGCAGTCCATCGGGGAGCTGTTTTAT.

This clonotype was detected many times. The chain carries TRBV6-6 and TRBJ1-4, with 11 bases lining up with TRBD1. Germline CDR1 MNHNY, CDR2 SVGAGI (reference sequence). The length of the CDR3 is 16 residues. V was clipped by 6 bases and J by 6 bases; unmatched bases: 9. The CDR3 region has the DNA TGTGCCAGCAGCCTACGGACAGGGGGCAATGATGAAAAACTGTTTTTT. It translates to CASSLRTGGNDEKLFF.

The DNA for the CDR3 is TGCGCCAGCAGCCGACAGCGGGGGGTAGATAAGCAGTTCTTC. Translated: CASSRQRGVDKQFF. The chain couples TRBV4-1 to TRBJ2-1; 9 nucleotides match TRBD2. The germline V gene has CDR1 MGHRA and CDR2 YSYEKL. Trimming removed 4 bases from V and 11 bases from J; junction bases left unmatched: 9. The CDR3 consists of 14 residues.

On this clonotype: Just one base apart from a much larger clone, this may be a read error. The V call is TRBV7-9, the J call TRBJ2-5, with TRBD2 as a possible D gene (6 bases). The CDR3 has 15 amino acids. V was cut by 2 bases and J by 5 bases, with 15 bases left in between. Germline CDR1 is SEHNR and CDR2 is FQNEAQ (reference sequence). CDR3 amino acids: CASSLYRRAEETQYF. For the CDR3, the DNA is TGTGCCAGCAGCTTATACAGGAGGGCCGAGGAGACCCAGTACTTC.

About this clonotype: A much larger clone differs by one base, so this may be a read error. V gene TRBV30 combines with J gene TRBJ2-3; 8 nucleotides agree with TRBD2. Germline V gene sequence: CDR1 GTSNPN, CDR2 SVGIG (reference sequence). The CDR3 contains 14 residues. The CDR3 nucleotides are TGTGTCTGGAGTCGCGGACTAGCAGCAGATACGCAGTATTTT. As protein: CVWSRGLAADTQYF.

This sequence joins TRBV7-8 and TRBJ1-6; D possibly corresponds to TRBD1 (5 bases). The V and J ends lost 1 base and 14 bases respectively, with 9 bases between them. The CDR3 is made up of 12 amino acids. Germline assignment: CDR1 SGHVS and CDR2 FQNEAQ. The CDR3 reads CASSLGGGALHF. The CDR3 DNA reads as TGTGCCAGCAGCTTAGGGGGGGGGGCCCTCCACTTT.

V gene TRBV11-2 combines with J gene TRBJ1-2, with D perhaps matching TRBD1 (5 bases). This CDR3 has 15 amino acids. Germline CDR1 is SGHAT and CDR2 is FQNNGV. Trimming left V 9 bases short and J 0 bases short, with 17 bases between. As DNA, the CDR3 is TGTGCCAGTACCTTAGAGGGGAGTACTAACTATGGCTACACCTTC. This codes for CASTLEGSTNYGYTF.

This clonotype was found many times. This rearrangement joins TRBV6-5 to TRBJ2-7; D gene unclear. Trimming removed 8 bases from V and 7 bases from J, with 15 bases in between. In germline, CDR1 is MNHEY, CDR2 SVGAGI. The CDR3 length is 12 residues. CDR3 DNA: TGTGCCAGCGGCCGCCGAGGTAGGGAGCAGTACTTC. Translating gives CASGRRGREQYF.

Points on this clonotype: The germline gene is not matched at one end of the junction; a read error may be the cause. The genes are TRBV30 and TRBJ2-7; weak D call: TRBD1 (6 bases). Per the germline V gene, CDR1 is GTSNPN and CDR2 is SVGIG (reference sequence). This CDR3 comprises 13 residues. This chain's CDR3 is CAWSRDTYYEQDF. The CDR3 DNA reads TGTGCCTGGAGTCGGGACACCTACTACGAGCAGGACTTC.

In the case of this clonotype: The conserved phenylalanine or tryptophan normally closing the CDR3 is absent here, so this likely arose from a read error. The CDR3 region has the DNA TGTGCCAGCAGTTTGTCCACTGAAGCTTTCGTT. Translated, it gives CASSLSTEAFV. This chain links TRBV28 with TRBJ1-1; D not certain. The ends were cut back, 3 bases at V and 4 bases at J, with 3 bases in the middle. This CDR3 contains 11 residues. The germline CDR1 and CDR2 sequences are MDHEN and SYDVKM.

Comments on this clonotype: At one boundary the junction diverges from the germline segment, which might be a read error. The V and J genes are TRBV5-1 and TRBJ2-3; the D gene could be TRBD1 or TRBD2 (5 bases each). There are 12 residues in the CDR3. CDR1 and CDR2 (germline): SGHRS, YFSETQ. CDR3 DNA sequence: TGCGCCTGCAGCTTGGGGGACCCTACGCAGTATTTT. The encoded protein is CACSLGDPTQYF.

Comment on this clonotype: The germline gene is not matched at one end of the junction; a read error may be the cause. The CDR3 region has the DNA TGCGCCAGCAACCAAGATCTCCAAGGGCAGGGGTCGTCCTATAATTCACCCCTCCACTTT. Residues: CASNQDLQGQGSSYNSPLHF. V and J are TRBV4-3 and TRBJ1-6, with D possibly TRBD1 on 6 matching bases. The germline CDR1 and CDR2 sequences are LGHNA and YSLEER. The CDR3 loop spans 20 amino acids.

The gene calls are TRBV11-2 and TRBJ2-5, with TRBD1 as a possible D gene (5 bases). Germline V lookup: CDR1 SGHAT, CDR2 FQNNGV. V lost 2 bases and J 2 bases, leaving 27 bases between the germline ends. The CDR3 is made up of 20 amino acids. CDR3 DNA sequence: TGTGCCAGCAGCTTACGCCTAAGCCCGACAAGGGGTAGGTGGCAAGAGACCCAGTACTTC. Amino acids: CASSLRLSPTRGRWQETQYF.

This chain connects TRBV29-1 to TRBJ2-5, with a weak D call TRBD1 (5 bases). The CDR3 sequence is 13 residues long. CDR1 is SQVTM and CDR2 is ANQGSEA in the germline V gene. V was clipped by 5 bases and J by 5 bases, with 15 bases between them. CDR3 sequence (DNA): TGCAGCGTTATTCCAGGGTCTCAGGAGACCCAGTACTTC. Its translation is CSVIPGSQETQYF. Full variable domain (remainder filled in from reference TRBV29-1 and TRBJ2-5): SAVISQKPSRDICQRGTSLTIQCQVDSQVTMMFWYRQQPGQSLTLIATANQGSEATYESGFVIDKFPISRPNLTFSTLTVSNMSPEDSSIYLCSVIPGSQETQYFGPGTRLLVL.